One and the same sample provided the 15 T cell receptor beta chains below, sequenced in a study of molecular identifiers for immune sequencing clone quantification. TCRdb re-derived calls from the PCR reads in MiXCR, one entry per CDR3 protein. The sample holds some 320,000 distinct CDR3 sequences, around 21% seen once. The sample was naive CD8+ T cells from blood, with Jurkat cell RNA spiked in. Subset specified: FACS-sorted CD8+CD4-CCR7+CD45RA+ naive T cells. The receptors come from a human donor in good health. Some libraries in this study had Jurkat cell RNA spiked in.

This clonotype was counted at least ten times. The V and J genes are TRBV2 and TRBJ2-2; 8 nucleotides align to TRBD1. After removal of 8 bases from V and 1 base from J, the junction contained 9 bases not matched to a gene. The germline gives CDR1 SNHLY, CDR2 FYNNEI. This CDR3 is 16 amino acids long. The CDR3 DNA reads as TGTGCCAGCCGTGGACCCGGGACAGGGAACACCGGGGAGCTGTTTTTT. Its protein is CASRGPGTGNTGELFF. The entire variable domain, with the rest obtained from reference TRBV2 and TRBJ2-2, is as follows: EPEVTQTPSHQVTQMGQEVILRCVPISNHLYFYWYRQILGQKVEFLVSFYNNEISEKSEIFDDQFSVERPDGSNFTLKIRSTKLEDSAMYFCASRGPGTGNTGELFFGEGSRLTVL.

This rearrangement joins TRBV27 to TRBJ2-6, with D perhaps TRBD2 (5 bases). The ends were cut back, 3 bases at V and 3 bases at J, with 12 bases in the middle. Germline CDR1 and CDR2: MNHEY and SMNVEV (reference sequence). This CDR3 has 16 residues. The CDR3 loop is CASSLIGVYGANVLTF. CDR3 in DNA: TGTGCCAGCAGTTTGATCGGGGTCTATGGGGCCAACGTCCTGACTTTC.

This clonotype showed up many times. This chain connects TRBV28 to TRBJ2-7; D gene unclear. Germline CDR1 reads MDHEN; CDR2 reads SYDVKM. V was pared by 3 bases and J by 0 bases, with 6 bases between. The CDR3 has 13 amino acids. The CDR3 coding sequence is TGTGCCAGCAGTTTCCTAAGCTCCTACGAGCAGTACTTC. Its translation is CASSFLSSYEQYF.

This clonotype was recorded many times. CDR3 DNA: TGTGCCAGCAGCTTGCCCGCCGAGGGGGCGAGGAACGAGCAGTACTTC. It codes for CASSLPAEGARNEQYF. J is TRBJ2-7 and V is TRBV7-9, with TRBD1 matching over 7 bases. The CDR3 runs 16 residues. J gave up 5 bases and V 3 bases, and 13 bases lay outside the gene matches. Germline CDR1 is SEHNR and CDR2 is FQNEAQ (reference sequence).

A note on this clonotype: A much larger clone differs by one base, so this may be a read error. The chain is built from TRBV5-5 and TRBJ2-3; D may be TRBD2 (6 bases). Germline assignment: CDR1 SGHKS and CDR2 YYEKEE (reference sequence). V was trimmed by 4 bases and J by 4 bases, leaving 16 bases between them. The CDR3 has 15 residues. The CDR3 reads CASSKEDSSADTQYF. In DNA form, the CDR3 reads TGTGCCAGCAGCAAGGAAGATTCTAGCGCAGATACGCAGTATTTT. The whole variable domain, filled in from reference TRBV5-5 and TRBJ2-3, reads DAGVTQSPTHLIKTRGQQVTLRCSPISGHKSVSWYQQVLGQGPQFIFQYYEKEERGRGNFPDRFSARQFPNYSSELNVNALLLGDSALYLCASSKEDSSADTQYFGPGTRLTVL.

As regards this clonotype: Since a much larger clone is just one base distant, this may be a read error. The rearrangement links TRBV4-1 to TRBJ1-1; perhaps TRBD1 as D (5 bases). Germline values: CDR1 MGHRA, CDR2 YSYEKL. Trimming stripped 4 bases from V and 5 bases from J, with 11 bases between. This CDR3 spans 13 amino acids. CDR3 protein: CASSLLGVTEAFF. CDR3 sequence (DNA): TGCGCCAGCAGCCTACTAGGGGTGACTGAAGCTTTCTTT.

This clonotype was found many times. The CDR3 spells CASSPGQGNEKLFF. DNA for the CDR3: TGTGCCAGCTCACCGGGACAGGGGAATGAAAAACTGTTTTTT. V and J are TRBV18 and TRBJ1-4, with 10 bases matching TRBD1. Germline trimming cut 3 bases from V and 5 bases from J; bases unmatched to any gene: 0. CDR3 length: 14 amino acids. Germline assignment: CDR1 KGHSH and CDR2 LQKENI. Full variable domain (remainder filled in from reference TRBV18 and TRBJ1-4): NAGVMQNPRHLVRRRGQEARLRCSPMKGHSHVYWYRQLPEEGLKFMVYLQKENIIDESGMPKERFSAEFPKEGPSILRIQQVVRGDSAAYFCASSPGQGNEKLFFGSGTQLSVL.

This rearrangement joins TRBV7-9 to TRBJ1-1; D not resolved. V was pared by 7 bases and J by 3 bases, with 24 bases between. The V gene's germline CDR1 is SEHNR and CDR2 FQNEAQ (reference sequence). The CDR3 totals 17 residues. CDR3 DNA: TGTGCCAGCACCAAAGGGCCGGGCTCGTCTGCCCACACTGAAGCTTTCTTT. Amino acid sequence: CASTKGPGSSAHTEAFF.

Concerning this clonotype itself: A much more abundant neighbour one base away suggests this may be a read error. The rearrangement uses TRBV13 and TRBJ2-3; 9 bases map to TRBD2. With 5 bases clipped from V and 0 bases from J, the junction kept 9 bases outside the gene matches. The CDR3 has 17 amino acids. Germline lookup yields CDR1 PRHDT and CDR2 FYEKMQ (reference sequence). The CDR3 loop reads CASSPTGLATSTDTQYF. In DNA form, the CDR3 reads TGTGCCAGCAGCCCAACCGGACTAGCGACTAGCACAGATACGCAGTATTTT.

This clonotype came up once. A read error may explain this, as a much larger clone is one base away. The CDR3 sequence is CAASGWDRSTDTQYF. DNA of the CDR3: TGTGCCGCCAGCGGGTGGGACAGATCCACAGATACGCAGTATTTT. V gene TRBV15 combines with J gene TRBJ2-3; D perhaps matches TRBD1 (7 bases). This CDR3 has 15 amino acids. The germline V gene encodes CDR1 LNHNV and CDR2 YYDKDF (reference sequence).

This clonotype was seen at least ten times. V usage is TRBV7-9 and J usage is TRBJ1-4, with D perhaps matching TRBD1 (5 bases). This CDR3 has 17 amino acids. Germline CDR1 reads SEHNR; CDR2 reads FQNEAQ (reference sequence). V was cut by 5 bases and J by 8 bases, with 24 bases left in between. The CDR3 DNA reads as TGTGCCAGCAGCCCGAGAGAATTTTCAGGGACGGTCGAAAAACTGTTTTTT. Its protein is CASSPREFSGTVEKLFF.

This clonotype was detected ten times or more. The V gene is TRBV25-1, the J gene TRBJ2-2; TRBD1 is a possible D gene (6 bases). The germline V gene encodes CDR1 MGHDK and CDR2 SYGVNS. V lost 8 bases, J lost 7 bases, and 14 bases lay in between. The CDR3 has 13 residues. Written as DNA, the CDR3 is TGTGCCAGCGAGGACAGCCCGTACGGGGAGCTGTTTTTT. Its protein product is CASEDSPYGELFF.

The chain combines TRBV11-2 with TRBJ2-3, with 9 nucleotides matching TRBD2. Germline V lookup: CDR1 SGHAT, CDR2 FQNNGV. The junction had 7 bases not matched to a gene; V was cut back by 4 bases and J by 2 bases. The length of the CDR3 is 16 residues. The chain's CDR3 is CASSSALAGLTDTQYF. The CDR3 DNA sequence: TGTGCCAGCAGCTCAGCCCTAGCGGGACTCACAGATACGCAGTATTTT.

The rearrangement links TRBV27 to TRBJ2-7, with 8 bases identical to TRBD1. Germline V gene lookup returns CDR1 MNHEY and CDR2 SMNVEV (reference sequence). CDR3 length: 15 residues. V dropped 6 bases and J dropped 2; count of bases not matched to a gene: 9. The CDR3 spells CASSLTGVPTYEQYF. CDR3 nucleotide sequence: TGTGCCAGCAGCTTGACAGGGGTCCCAACCTACGAGCAGTACTTC.

This clonotype has a count of ten or more. The junction departs from germline at one end; a sequencing error may be responsible. The chain links TRBV29-1 to TRBJ1-2; 9 bases are shared with TRBD1. Germline V gene sequence: CDR1 SQVTM, CDR2 ANQGSEA. CDR3 length equals 13 residues. Written as DNA, the CDR3 is TGCAGCGTTATGGGACAGGGAAAGGAGGGAGTCGCCTTC. It codes for CSVMGQGKEGVAF.